The following is a T cell receptor (beta chain) sequence with its context. Its antigen remains unknown. The data stem from a study of cytomegalovirus exposure and HLA in healthy donors. Study in general: There were tens of millions of unique TCRs (from HLA-typed donors) in an early data release. General observations from the study: 15,000 to 20,000 TCR beta sequences were associated with HLA alleles at 0.05 false discovery rate in a later analysis. It was only CMV serostatus that was available as immune exposure information.

There are 18 residues in the CDR3. The trim removed 4 bases at V and 4 bases at J, leaving 6 bases unmatched. Germline V lookup: CDR1 MGHRA, CDR2 YSYEKL. With 60 Vbeta and 13 Jbeta primers, the PCR was carried out. This table comes from immunoSEQ multiplex PCR, and its TCRdb copy is limited to in-frame clones, with some not included. The sample yields 97,000 or so clones, about 69% seen once. Material for sequencing was PBMCs. This receptor was identified in a human donor in good health. The chain links TRBV4-1 to TRBJ2-2; 16 bases are shared with TRBD2. CDR3 DNA sequence: TGCGCCAGCAGCCCGGGACTAGCGGGAGGGCCCGGCACCGGGGAGCTGTTTTTT. This translates into CASSPGLAGGPGTGELFF.